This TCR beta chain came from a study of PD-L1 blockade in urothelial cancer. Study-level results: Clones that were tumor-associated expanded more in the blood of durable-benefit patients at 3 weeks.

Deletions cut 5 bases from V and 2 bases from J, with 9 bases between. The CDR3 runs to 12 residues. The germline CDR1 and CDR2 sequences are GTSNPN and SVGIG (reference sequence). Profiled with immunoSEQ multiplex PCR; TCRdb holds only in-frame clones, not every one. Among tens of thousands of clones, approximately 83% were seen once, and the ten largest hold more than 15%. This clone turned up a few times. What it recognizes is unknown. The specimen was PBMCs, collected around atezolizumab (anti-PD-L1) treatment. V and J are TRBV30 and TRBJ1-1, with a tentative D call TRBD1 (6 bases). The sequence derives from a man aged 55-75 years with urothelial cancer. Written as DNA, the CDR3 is TGTGCCTGGCGCAGGGGAAACACTGAAGCTTTCTTT. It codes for CAWRRGNTEAFF.